This T cell receptor (beta chain) was found in a study of T cells and Merkel cell carcinoma outcomes. Losses at the gene ends were 6 bases for V and 2 bases for J; bases not matched to a gene: 14. The germline CDR1 and CDR2 sequences are MNHEY and SMNVEV (reference sequence). The CDR3 has 19 residues. About this clone: Its antigen remains unknown.

Study-level points and caveats: In Merkel cell carcinoma, repertoire and T-cell density reportedly predicted outcomes.

Clones were sequenced by immunoSEQ multiplex PCR, and TCRdb holds only the in-frame ones, with some missing. In the table there are roughly 2,000 clones, roughly 87% of which are singletons. Sequencing input: tumor tissue from Merkel cell carcinoma. This receptor was obtained from a human donor with Merkel cell carcinoma. V gene TRBV27 combines with J gene TRBJ2-6; the match to TRBD1 covers 9 bases. The CDR3 loop reads CASSPRTGTGLTGANVLTF. As DNA, the CDR3 is TGTGCCAGCAGCCCACGAACCGGGACAGGGCTGACTGGGGCCAACGTCCTGACTTTC.